This TCR beta chain was recovered during a study of T cell repertoires in cytomegalovirus infection. The wider study: CMV epitopes in the study were HLA-C-restricted (recently identified) and HLA-B-restricted (well studied).

Findings of the study overall: There were HLA-C-restricted CMV-specific TCR beta clonotypes dominating the ex vivo response.

MiXCR, run by TCRdb on the reads, gives a single entry per CDR3 protein. The table has some 940,000 distinct CDR3 sequences, roughly 30% seen once. The J segment lost 9 bases and the V segment lost 0 bases, leaving 6 bases of the junction unmatched. Germline V gives CDR1 MNHEY, CDR2 SVGEGT. The CDR3 loop spans 14 amino acids. In its sample, this clonotype was seen a few times. Its antigen is as yet unknown. The input for sequencing was cultured CD8+ T cells from PBMCs, taken from culture after CMV antigen stimulation. This receptor was identified in a human donor in good health (CMV status not recorded). Some clones in this sample may be carry-over from other donors' samples. This chain joins TRBV6-2 or TRBV6-3 and TRBJ2-3; TRBD1 agrees at 7 bases. CDR3 sequence: CASSYSSRQGTQYF. The CDR3 DNA is TGTGCCAGCAGTTACTCTTCCAGACAGGGAACGCAGTATTTT.